The present T cell receptor beta chain was sequenced within a study of vaccination effects on CD4 cells after COVID-19 (dated 2022 in TCRdb). General notes on the study: In the ViraFEST assay, PBMC were stimulated with viral peptide pools, and antigen-specific CD4+ T cell clonotypes were then identified by expansion using TCR sequencing. Two doses of either the BNT162b2 or the mRNA-1273 mRNA SARS-CoV-2 vaccine were administered to participants. Each well held more than 1.5 million PBMC cultured in IMDM containing about 5.4% human AB serum, roughly 9.9 IU/ml IL-2 and gentamicin, along with 8 to 10 ug/ml peptides. The study compared SARS-CoV-2 spike-specific CD4+ TCR repertoires before and after mRNA vaccination in COVID-19 convalescent patients and infection-naive vaccine recipients. Altogether, 10 COVID-19 convalescent patients and a handful of SARS-CoV-2-naive healthy vaccine recipients made up the full study. The Oncomine TCR Beta short-read assay on an Illumina iSeq 100 was used to sequence cultures from other donors in the study. Points the paper makes about the study in general: At late post-vaccination timepoints, both infection-induced and vaccine-induced clones showed marked clonal contraction, consistent with waning T cell responses. The study was limited by a small number of convalescent patients, and early post-infection timepoints were lacking. Among healthy vaccine recipients, nearly all vaccine-induced clones were SARS-CoV-2 mono-reactive, and only 1 of 255 was cross-reactive with common cold coronaviruses.

The germline V gene (reference sequence) yields LNHDA for CDR1 and SQIVND for CDR2. The CDR3 has 18 amino acids, counting the end cysteine and phenylalanine. This entry keeps only the CDR3 DNA: 54 bases, framed from base 1. V is cut back by 5 bases and J by 0 bases, with 10 bases in the junction unmatched. Comment on this clone: The antigen it binds to is not known. Base qualities were left out, and no much larger clone turns up one base away.

After more than nine days of culture, CD4+ T cells were isolated with the EasySep CD4+ T cell isolation kit. Healthy vaccine recipients had no prior SARS-CoV-2 infection, confirmed by negative nucleocapsid antibodies before and after vaccination. On days 3 and 7, half of the culture medium was replaced with fresh IL-2-containing medium. Unless otherwise noted, each peptide stimulation condition was cultured in triplicate wells. PBMC were separated from whole blood using Ficoll-Paque Plus gradient centrifugation and were then either cryopreserved at -140C or used fresh. Genomic DNA was extracted from cultured CD4+ T cells with the QIAamp micro DNA kit. The method behind the library was the immunoSEQ multiplex PCR assay. TCR beta CDR3 sequencing was performed on DNA from the cultured, isolated CD4+ T cells. The source study handled its data this way. The analysis removed non-productive TCR sequences, trimmed reads to the CDR3 region, and retained only CDR3s that were 7 or more amino acids long. Antigen-specific clonotypes were identified using the MANAFEST web app by comparison of expansion in peptide wells against reference cultures. Positive clones required FDR<0.05 expansion versus reference and all other wells, odds ratio above 5, and frequency above 0.1% in two replicate wells. A clonotype was defined as cross-reactive if the clonotype was significantly expanded both in SARS-CoV-2 spike wells and in at least one common cold coronavirus spike condition. Using the stringdist R package, CDR3 similarity was measured by Levenshtein distance, and unrooted trees were constructed with ape in R 3.6.1. TCRdb obtained this table from immuneACCESS and retained in-frame rearrangements with V and J assigned. These tables miss some clones; where compared with another copy, unresolved V genes account for less than half of the shortfall, and the remainder is unexplained. The DNA was the basis for D and trimming; V, J and clone size are from that table. The sample table records about 72,000 clones; roughly four fifths of these occur just once. The ten top clones hold under 2.5% of the sample.

Sample: CD4+ T cells from PBMCs cultured without peptide, taken before COVID-19 vaccination. This TCR came from a human donor who received a COVID-19 vaccine. The chain couples TRBV19 to TRBJ2-4, with 10 bases in between that match TRBD2. Here is the DNA: TGTGCCAGTAGTCGCGGACTAGCGGACACCTTAGCCAAAAACATTCAGTACTTC. The resulting protein is CASSRGLADTLAKNIQYF.